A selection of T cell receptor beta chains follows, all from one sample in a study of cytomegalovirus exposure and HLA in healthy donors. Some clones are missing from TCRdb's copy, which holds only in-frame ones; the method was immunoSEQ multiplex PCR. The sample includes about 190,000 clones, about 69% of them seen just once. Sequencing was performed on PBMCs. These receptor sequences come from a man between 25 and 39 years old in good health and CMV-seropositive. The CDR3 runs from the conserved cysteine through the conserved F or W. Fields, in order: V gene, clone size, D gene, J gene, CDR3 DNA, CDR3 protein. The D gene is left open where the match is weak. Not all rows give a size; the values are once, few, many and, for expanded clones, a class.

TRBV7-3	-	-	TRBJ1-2	TGTGCCAGCAGCCCGGGGGAGGGAAGCTATGGCTACACCTTC	CASSPGEGSYGYTF
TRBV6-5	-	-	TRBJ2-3	TGTGCCAGCAGTTACTCAGACTCCCTAGATACGCAGTATTTT	CASSYSDSLDTQYF
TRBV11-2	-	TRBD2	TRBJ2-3	TGTGCCAGCAGGCCCGGGACTAGCGGCATCACAGATACGCAGTATTTT	CASRPGTSGITDTQYF
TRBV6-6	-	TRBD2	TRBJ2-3	TGTGCCAGCGGTTTAGCGGGGGCTAGCACAGATACGCAGTATTTT	CASGLAGASTDTQYF
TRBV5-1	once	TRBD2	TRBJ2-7	TGCGCCAGCAGCTTGGCACCACAGCGGGGGGTCAACGAGCAGTACTTC	CASSLAPQRGVNEQYF
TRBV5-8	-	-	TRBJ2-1	TGTGCCAGCAGCCTCTACAGGGAAGACAATGAGCAGTTCTTC	CASSLYREDNEQFF
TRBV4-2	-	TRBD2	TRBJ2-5	TGTGCCAGCAGGGGGACTAGCGGGGGGGCGGAGACCCAGTACTTC	CASRGTSGGAETQYF
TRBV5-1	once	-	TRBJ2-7	TGCGCCAGCAGCCGCTCCTACGAGCAGTACTTC	CASSRSYEQYF
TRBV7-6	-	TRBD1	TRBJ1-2	TGTGCCAGCAGCCCGCTAGGGACAGGGAAAGTTGGCTACACCTTC	CASSPLGTGKVGYTF
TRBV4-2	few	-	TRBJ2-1	TGTGCCAGCAGCCAAGATCCCTGGAGGGAGTCCTACAATGAGCAGTTCTTC	CASSQDPWRESYNEQFF
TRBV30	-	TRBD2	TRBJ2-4	TGTGCCTGGAGTGTACCTCTAGCGGGAGGATTCATTCAGTACTTC	CAWSVPLAGGFIQYF
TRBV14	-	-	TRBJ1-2	TGTGCCAGCAGCCAAGATGGGGCAGGGTTGATGAACTATGGCTACACCTTC	CASSQDGAGLMNYGYTF
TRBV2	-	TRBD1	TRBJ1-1	TGTGCCAGCAGTGAAGCAAGGACAGGGATCACTGAAGCTTTCTTT	CASSEARTGITEAFF
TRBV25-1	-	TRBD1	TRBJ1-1	TGTGCCAGCAGTGATTCATGGGGCAGGGGGTACACTGAAGCTTTCTTT	CASSDSWGRGYTEAFF
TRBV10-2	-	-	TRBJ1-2	TGCGCCAGCAGTGAGTCTGGCAGGGACTATGGCTACACCTTC	CASSESGRDYGYTF
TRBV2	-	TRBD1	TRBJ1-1	TGTGCCAGCGCGACAGGGCTTAACACTGAAGCTTTCTTT	CASATGLNTEAFF
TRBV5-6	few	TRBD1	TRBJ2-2	TGTGCCAGCAGCTCCGCGGACAGGGCCAGCGGGGAGCTGTTTTTT	CASSSADRASGELFF
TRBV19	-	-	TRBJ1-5	TGTGCCAGTACAGACAAGGACAATCAGCCCCAGCATTTT	CASTDKDNQPQHF
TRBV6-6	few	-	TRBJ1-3	TGTGCCAGCAGTCCCGGTGGTGGCAGGTTGGCAAACACCATATATTTT	CASSPGGGRLANTIYF
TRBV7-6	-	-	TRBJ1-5	TGTGCCAGCAGCTTGGGGCAGGGGAACAGCAATCAGCCCCAGCATTTT	CASSLGQGNSNQPQHF
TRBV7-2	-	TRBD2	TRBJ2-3	TGTGCCAGCAGCTTAGTAAAGGTAGCGGGGGCCCCTACAGATACGCAGTATTTT	CASSLVKVAGAPTDTQYF
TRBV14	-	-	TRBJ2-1	TGTGCCAGCAGCCCTATCAAGGGGCAAGGGAACAATGAGCAGTTCTTC	CASSPIKGQGNNEQFF
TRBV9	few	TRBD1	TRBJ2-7	TGTGCCAGCAGCGTAGGGGACAGACCCTACGAGCAGTACTTC	CASSVGDRPYEQYF
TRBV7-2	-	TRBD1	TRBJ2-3	TGTGCCAGCAGCTTAGGGACAGGGGAATGGTTGGGCACAGATACGCAGTATTTT	CASSLGTGEWLGTDTQYF
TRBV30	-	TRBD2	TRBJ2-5	TGTGCCTGGATTCCGCGGGGGGGCACCTTGGAGACCCAGTACTTC	CAWIPRGGTLETQYF
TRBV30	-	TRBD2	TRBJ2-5	TGTGCCTGGAGTTGGAAGGGGCGGGAGGAGACCCAGTACTTC	CAWSWKGREETQYF
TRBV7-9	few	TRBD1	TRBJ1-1	TGTGCCAGCAGCTCGACCGACAGGGCCACTGAAGCTTTCTTT	CASSSTDRATEAFF
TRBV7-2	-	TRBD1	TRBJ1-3	TGTGCCAGCAGCGACCGGGACAGGGGGTTATCTGGAAACACCATATATTTT	CASSDRDRGLSGNTIYF
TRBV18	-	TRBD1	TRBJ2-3	TGTGCCAGCTCAGCCAGGGGGCTCACAGATACGCAGTATTTT	CASSARGLTDTQYF
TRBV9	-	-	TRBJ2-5	TGTGCCAGCAGCGGCCATTCTAGTCAAGAGACCCAGTACTTC	CASSGHSSQETQYF
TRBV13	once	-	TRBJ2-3	TGTGCCAGCAGCCCCCGGGGGGCGACTAGCACAGATACGCAGTATTTT	CASSPRGATSTDTQYF
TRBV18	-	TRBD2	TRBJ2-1	TGTGCCAGCTCACCACCGGGGAGGGGTCCATTTTACAATGAGCAGTTCTTC	CASSPPGRGPFYNEQFF
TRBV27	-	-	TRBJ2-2	TGTGCCAGCAGTTTATCACTCAGGGAATATGGCACCGAGGAGCTGTTTTTT	CASSLSLREYGTEELFF